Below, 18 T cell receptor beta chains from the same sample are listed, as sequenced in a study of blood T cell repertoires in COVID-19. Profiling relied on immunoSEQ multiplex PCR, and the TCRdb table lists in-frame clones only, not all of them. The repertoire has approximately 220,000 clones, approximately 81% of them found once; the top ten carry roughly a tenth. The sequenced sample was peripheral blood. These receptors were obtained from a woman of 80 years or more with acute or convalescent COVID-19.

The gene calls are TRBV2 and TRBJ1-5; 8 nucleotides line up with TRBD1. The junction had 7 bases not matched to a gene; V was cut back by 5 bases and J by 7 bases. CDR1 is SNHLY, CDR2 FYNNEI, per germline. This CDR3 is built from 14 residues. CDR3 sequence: CASSPRQGYQPQHF. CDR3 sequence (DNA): TGTGCCAGCAGTCCGAGACAGGGGTACCAGCCCCAGCATTTT. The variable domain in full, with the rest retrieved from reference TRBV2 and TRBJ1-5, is EPEVTQTPSHQVTQMGQEVILRCVPISNHLYFYWYRQILGQKVEFLVSFYNNEISEKSEIFDDQFSVERPDGSNFTLKIRSTKLEDSAMYFCASSPRQGYQPQHFGDGTRLSIL.

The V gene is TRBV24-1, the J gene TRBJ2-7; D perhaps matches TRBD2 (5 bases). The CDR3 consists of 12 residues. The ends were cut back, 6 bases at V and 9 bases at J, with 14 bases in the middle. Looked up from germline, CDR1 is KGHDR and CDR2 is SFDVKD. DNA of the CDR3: TGTGCCACCAGTAATTCCGGACTGGTGCAGTACTTC. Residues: CATSNSGLVQYF.

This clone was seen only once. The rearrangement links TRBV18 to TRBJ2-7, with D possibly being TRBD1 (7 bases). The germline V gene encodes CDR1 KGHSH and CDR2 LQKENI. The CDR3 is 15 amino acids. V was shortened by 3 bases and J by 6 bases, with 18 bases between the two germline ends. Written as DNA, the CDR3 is TGTGCCAGCTCACCCAGGGGGGCACCCTCGGGCGAGCAGTACTTC. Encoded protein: CASSPRGAPSGEQYF.

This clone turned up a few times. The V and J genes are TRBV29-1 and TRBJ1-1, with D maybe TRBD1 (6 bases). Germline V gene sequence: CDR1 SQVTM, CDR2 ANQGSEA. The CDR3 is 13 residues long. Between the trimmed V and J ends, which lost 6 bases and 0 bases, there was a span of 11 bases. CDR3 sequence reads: CSVNRVLNTEAFF. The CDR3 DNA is TGCAGCGTGAACAGGGTTCTGAACACTGAAGCTTTCTTT.

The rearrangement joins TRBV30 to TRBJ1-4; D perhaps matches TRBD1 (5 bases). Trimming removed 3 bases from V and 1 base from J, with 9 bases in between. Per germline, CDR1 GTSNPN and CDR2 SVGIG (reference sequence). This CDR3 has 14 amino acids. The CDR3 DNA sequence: TGTGCCTGGAGCTCAGGGTTAACTAATGAAAAACTGTTTTTT. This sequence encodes CAWSSGLTNEKLFF.

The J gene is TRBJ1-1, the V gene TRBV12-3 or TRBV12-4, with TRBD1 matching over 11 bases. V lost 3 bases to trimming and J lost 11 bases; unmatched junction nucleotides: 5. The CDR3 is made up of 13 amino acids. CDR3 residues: CASSFPDRGRAFF. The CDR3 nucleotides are TGTGCCAGCAGTTTCCCGGACAGGGGGCGTGCTTTCTTT.

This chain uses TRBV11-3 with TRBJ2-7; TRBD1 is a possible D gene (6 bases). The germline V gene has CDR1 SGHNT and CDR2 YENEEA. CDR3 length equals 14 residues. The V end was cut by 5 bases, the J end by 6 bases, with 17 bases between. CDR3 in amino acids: CASSPARGSSEQYF. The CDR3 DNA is TGTGCCAGCAGCCCCGCCAGGGGCAGCTCCGAGCAGTACTTC.

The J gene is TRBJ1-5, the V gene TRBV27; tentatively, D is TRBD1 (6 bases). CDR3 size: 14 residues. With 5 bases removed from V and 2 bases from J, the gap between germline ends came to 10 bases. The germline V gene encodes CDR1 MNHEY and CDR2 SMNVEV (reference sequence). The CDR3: CASSPNRGNQPQHF. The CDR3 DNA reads TGTGCCAGCAGTCCCAACAGGGGCAATCAGCCCCAGCATTTT.

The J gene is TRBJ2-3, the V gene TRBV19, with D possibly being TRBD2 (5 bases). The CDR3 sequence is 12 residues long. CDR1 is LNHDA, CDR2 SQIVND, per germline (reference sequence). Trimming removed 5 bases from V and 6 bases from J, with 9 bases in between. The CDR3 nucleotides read TGTGCCAGTAGTGTGGGAGCGGATACGCAGTATTTT. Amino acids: CASSVGADTQYF.

CDR3 sequence (DNA): TGCACCAGCAGCCAAGATGGCTCGGACAGGGGAGGCGAGCAGTACTTC. This codes for CTSSQDGSDRGGEQYF. This rearrangement joins TRBV1 to TRBJ2-7; the table names TRBD1, a call not compared with the DNA. TRBV1 is recorded as a pseudogene. This CDR3 contains 16 residues.

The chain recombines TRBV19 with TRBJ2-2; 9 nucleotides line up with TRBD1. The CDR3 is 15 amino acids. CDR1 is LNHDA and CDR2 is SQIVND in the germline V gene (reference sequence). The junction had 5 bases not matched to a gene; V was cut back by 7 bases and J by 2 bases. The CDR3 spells CASKPGQGNTGELFF. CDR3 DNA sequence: TGTGCCAGTAAGCCGGGACAGGGTAACACCGGGGAGCTGTTTTTT. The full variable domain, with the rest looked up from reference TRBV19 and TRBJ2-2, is DGGITQSPKYLFRKEGQNVTLSCEQNLNHDAMYWYRQDPGQGLRLIYYSQIVNDFQKGDIAEGYSVSREKKESFPLTVTSAQKNPTAFYLCASKPGQGNTGELFFGEGSRLTVL.

The CDR3 region is CASSGRQGGAIHSGNTIYF. The CDR3 DNA follows: TGTGCCAGCAGCGGCCGACAGGGCGGTGCGATACACTCTGGAAACACCATATATTTT. The chain combines TRBV4-2 with TRBJ1-3; TRBD1 matches at 7 bases. CDR3 length: 19 amino acids. Per the germline V gene, CDR1 is LGHNA and CDR2 is YNFKEQ. J lost 0 bases, V lost 5 bases, and 16 bases had no gene match.

The CDR3: CASSASGVGNTIYF. The CDR3 bases are TGTGCCAGCAGCGCTTCAGGGGTGGGAAACACCATATATTTT. The chain is built from TRBV9 and TRBJ1-3; D possibly corresponds to TRBD1 (6 bases). With 3 bases removed from V and 4 bases from J, the gap between germline ends came to 11 bases. The CDR3 loop spans 14 amino acids. Per the germline V gene, CDR1 is SGDLS and CDR2 is YYNGEE.

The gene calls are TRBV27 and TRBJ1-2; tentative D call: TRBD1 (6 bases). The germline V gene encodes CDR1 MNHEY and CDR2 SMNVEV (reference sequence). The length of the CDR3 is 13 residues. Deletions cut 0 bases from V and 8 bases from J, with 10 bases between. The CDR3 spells CASSLSGAWGYTF. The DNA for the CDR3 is TGTGCCAGCAGTTTATCGGGGGCGTGGGGCTACACCTTC.

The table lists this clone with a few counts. The CDR3 sequence is CASSSIPGLAFPYNEQFF. The CDR3 coding sequence is TGTGCCAGCAGTTCTATACCGGGACTAGCGTTCCCCTACAATGAGCAGTTCTTC. The chain has TRBV28 and TRBJ2-1; TRBD2 aligns across 10 bases. V dropped 4 bases and J dropped 2; count of bases not matched to a gene: 11. The CDR3 spans 18 residues. The germline gives CDR1 MDHEN, CDR2 SYDVKM.

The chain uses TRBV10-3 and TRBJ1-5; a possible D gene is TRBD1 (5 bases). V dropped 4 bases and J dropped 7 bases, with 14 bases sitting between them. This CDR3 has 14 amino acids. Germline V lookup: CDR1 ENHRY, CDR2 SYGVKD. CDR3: CAISGDDGGQPQHF. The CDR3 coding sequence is TGTGCCATCAGTGGGGACGACGGGGGGCAGCCCCAGCATTTT.

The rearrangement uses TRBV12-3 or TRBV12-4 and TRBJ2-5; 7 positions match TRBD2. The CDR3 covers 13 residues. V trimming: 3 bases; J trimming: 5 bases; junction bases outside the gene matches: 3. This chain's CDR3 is CASSLGGHETQYF. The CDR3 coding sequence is TGTGCCAGCAGTTTGGGAGGGCACGAGACCCAGTACTTC.

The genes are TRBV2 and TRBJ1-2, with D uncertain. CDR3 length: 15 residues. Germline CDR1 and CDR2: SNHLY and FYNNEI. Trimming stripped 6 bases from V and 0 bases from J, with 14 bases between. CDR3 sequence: CASRGSPLANYGYTF. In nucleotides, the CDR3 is TGTGCCAGCAGGGGGAGCCCTTTAGCTAACTATGGCTACACCTTC.